This T cell receptor (beta chain) was recovered during a study of PD-1 blockade in classical Hodgkin lymphoma. Findings and caveats of the study: According to reports, newly diagnosed patients had lower baseline TCR diversity than healthy donors, and relapsed/refractory patients had lower baseline TCR diversity still.

A few counts support this clone. The antigen is not known. CDR3 length: 15 amino acids. Germline values: CDR1 LGHNA, CDR2 YSLEER. The V end lost 0 bases, the J end lost 7 bases, and 12 bases lay between the germline ends. Stated time point: cycle 4 day 1 (C4D1), after less than 7 weeks of nivolumab. Every patient experienced relapse after autologous stem cell transplantation, and brentuximab vedotin exposure varied. Measured with immunoSEQ multiplex PCR; TCRdb has only the in-frame clones, and not every one. This sample has some 33,000 clones, with 81% found just once. This clonotype originated in a human donor with classical Hodgkin lymphoma. This sample comprised peripheral blood mononuclear cells (PBMCs), obtained before the fourth cycle of nivolumab. This rearrangement joins TRBV4-3 to TRBJ2-2; maybe TRBD1 (6 bases). The CDR3 DNA reads TGCGCCAGCAGCCAAGACCCAGGGGTGGTCGGGGAGCTGTTTTTT. It specifies CASSQDPGVVGELFF.